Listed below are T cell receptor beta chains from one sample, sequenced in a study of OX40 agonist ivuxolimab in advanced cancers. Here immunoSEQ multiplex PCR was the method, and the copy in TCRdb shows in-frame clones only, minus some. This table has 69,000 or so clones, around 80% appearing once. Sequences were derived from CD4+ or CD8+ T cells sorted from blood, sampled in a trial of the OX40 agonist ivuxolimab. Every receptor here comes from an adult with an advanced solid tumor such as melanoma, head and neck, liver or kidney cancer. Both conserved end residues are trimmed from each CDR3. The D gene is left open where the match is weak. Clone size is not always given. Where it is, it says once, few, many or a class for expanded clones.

ASSWPDQRTGELF | NA | TRBJ2-2 | NA | TRBV7-9
ASRLGAAGRYEQY | NA | TRBJ2-7 | once | TRBV6-6
ASSLVFATNEKLF | NA | TRBJ1-4 | NA | TRBV7-9
ASSPLQAGELF | NA | TRBJ2-2 | NA | TRBV7-2
ASRPDGGETQY | NA | TRBJ2-5 | NA | TRBV2
ASSRSGTGHLQETQY | TRBD2 | TRBJ2-5 | NA | TRBV11-2
ASRRTPQGGELF | NA | TRBJ2-2 | NA | TRBV7-2
ASSLVPQQETQY | NA | TRBJ2-5 | NA | TRBV5-1
ASSLIWGFNTEAF | NA | TRBJ1-1 | few | TRBV27
ASRTTGGTGELF | TRBD1 | TRBJ2-2 | NA | TRBV5-1
ASIRTAPNTEAF | NA | TRBJ1-1 | NA | TRBV6-6
ASSVGAEAF | NA | TRBJ1-1 | NA | TRBV2
ASSPETRPWRI | NA | TRBJ2-7 | few | TRBV18
ASRVAGDEQF | TRBD2 | TRBJ2-1 | NA | TRBV2
ASSLEARDPGGTEAF | NA | TRBJ1-1 | NA | TRBV11-2
ASSLTSAGDEQY | NA | TRBJ2-7 | NA | TRBV27
SVVLVFAEAF | NA | TRBJ1-1 | NA | TRBV29-1
SVLGQGNEKLF | TRBD1 | TRBJ1-4 | NA | TRBV29-1
ASSLTVAGGANVLT | TRBD2 | TRBJ2-6 | NA | TRBV5-1
ASSDRVENTEAF | TRBD1 | TRBJ1-1 | NA | TRBV7-6
ASSLQGAATKNIQY | TRBD1 | TRBJ2-4 | NA | TRBV5-6
ASSFGPSFNRIGYT | NA | TRBJ1-2 | NA | TRBV11-2
ASSLSGGTEVETQY | NA | TRBJ2-5 | few | TRBV5-1
ASSFGQGINEQY | NA | TRBJ2-7 | NA | TRBV7-9
ASSPAGTGASGNTIY | TRBD1 | TRBJ1-3 | NA | TRBV5-4
ASSEVVWTSGPANTGELF | TRBD2 | TRBJ2-2 | NA | TRBV6-1
ASSLEAAYNEQF | NA | TRBJ2-1 | NA | TRBV7-9
ASSLMSSGSALKNTEAF | NA | TRBJ1-1 | once | TRBV5-6
ASSRGLDEQF | NA | TRBJ2-1 | NA | TRBV7-6
ASSLVRGTGGYT | NA | TRBJ1-2 | NA | TRBV7-8
ATSIRLADQETQY | TRBD2 | TRBJ2-5 | once | TRBV15
ASSFSTDTQY | NA | TRBJ2-3 | few | TRBV5-1
SARHYNEQF | NA | TRBJ2-1 | NA | TRBV20-1
ASSGGAGGYT | NA | TRBJ1-2 | NA | TRBV5-4
ASSPREQDYRTTNEKLF | NA | TRBJ1-4 | NA | TRBV7-6
ASSDRGVYSPLH | TRBD1 | TRBJ1-6 | once | TRBV6-1
ASSRTGGIQPQH | TRBD1 | TRBJ1-5 | NA | TRBV27
ASSLQGAEGQPQH | NA | TRBJ1-5 | NA | TRBV6-5
ASSIQTTGTGNNEQF | TRBD1 | TRBJ2-1 | few | TRBV5-1
ASKVGLGDTGELF | NA | TRBJ2-2 | NA | TRBV5-4
ASSLERGKPGNTIY | NA | TRBJ1-3 | NA | TRBV7-9
ASSLGVGDTGELF | NA | TRBJ2-2 | NA | TRBV7-9
ASSLGLAGVDTGELF | TRBD2 | TRBJ2-2 | NA | TRBV5-1
ASSHIGTSGGPYEQY | TRBD2 | TRBJ2-7 | NA | TRBV23-1
ATQRTGQRNEQF | NA | TRBJ2-1 | NA | TRBV6-1
ASSPLFTGQGPAEQY | TRBD1 | TRBJ2-7 | many | TRBV7-9
ASSPTGRDTEAF | TRBD1 | TRBJ1-1 | once | TRBV18
ASSYQETQY | NA | TRBJ2-5 | NA | TRBV5-1
ASSQDLSEGVGTSEAF | NA | TRBJ1-1 | NA | TRBV4-3
ASLGRLTNTGELF | NA | TRBJ2-2 | once | TRBV6-1
ASSFSDRAVQPQH | TRBD1 | TRBJ1-5 | NA | TRBV7-9
ASSPSPDAWGTDTQY | NA | TRBJ2-3 | once | TRBV18
ASSEGQGADTQY | TRBD1 | TRBJ2-3 | NA | TRBV5-1
AISDREGNTIY | NA | TRBJ1-3 | NA | TRBV10-3
ASSLGAGVETQY | TRBD2 | TRBJ2-5 | NA | TRBV7-9
ASSLGTSADTQY | NA | TRBJ2-3 | NA | TRBV11-2
ASSYSGWDTQY | NA | TRBJ2-3 | NA | TRBV6-5
ASSTDRGPGTEAF | TRBD1 | TRBJ1-1 | NA | TRBV6-6
ASSKVRVEEKLF | NA | TRBJ1-4 | medium-sized | TRBV21-1
ASRLRGRGEGNQPQH | NA | TRBJ1-5 | NA | TRBV27